This T cell receptor beta chain was sequenced during a study of T cells in Graves' hyperthyroidism and ophthalmopathy. Comments on this clonotype: Its antigen remains unknown.

Germline CDR1 SNHLY, CDR2 FYNNEI. V was pared by 8 bases and J by 5 bases, with 7 bases of the junction left unmatched. The CDR3 sequence is 13 residues long. Uncontrolled infection, other autoimmune disease, pregnancy or lactation excluded patients. In making diagnoses, clinical symptoms, serum thyroxine and TRAb, thyroid ultrasound and orbital computed tomography were all used. The study, taken as a whole, reports: Most clonotypes that expanded in the thyroid above 0.001 also showed up in blood. In simple terms, a model built on 13 V-J features told ophthalmopathy apart from stable hyperthyroidism.

The investigators amplified TCR beta CDR3 regions from RNA transcripts. HTBI primers were employed in a first-round RT-PCR of the TCR CDR3. Each CDR3 protein gets one entry after TCRdb re-called the multiplex PCR reads with MiXCR. The profile covers hundreds of thousands of distinct CDR3 sequences, with 40% to 55% appearing a single time and more than 7% taken by the ten largest. The receptor comes from an adult man with Graves' disease, either hyperthyroidism or ophthalmopathy (not recorded which). What was sequenced was peripheral blood or thyroid tissue (not recorded which). The chain combines TRBV2 with TRBJ1-2; 8 bases line up with TRBD1. Here the CDR3 reads CASRQGQAYGYTF. CDR3 coding DNA: TGTGCCAGCCGCCAGGGACAGGCTTATGGCTACACCTTC.